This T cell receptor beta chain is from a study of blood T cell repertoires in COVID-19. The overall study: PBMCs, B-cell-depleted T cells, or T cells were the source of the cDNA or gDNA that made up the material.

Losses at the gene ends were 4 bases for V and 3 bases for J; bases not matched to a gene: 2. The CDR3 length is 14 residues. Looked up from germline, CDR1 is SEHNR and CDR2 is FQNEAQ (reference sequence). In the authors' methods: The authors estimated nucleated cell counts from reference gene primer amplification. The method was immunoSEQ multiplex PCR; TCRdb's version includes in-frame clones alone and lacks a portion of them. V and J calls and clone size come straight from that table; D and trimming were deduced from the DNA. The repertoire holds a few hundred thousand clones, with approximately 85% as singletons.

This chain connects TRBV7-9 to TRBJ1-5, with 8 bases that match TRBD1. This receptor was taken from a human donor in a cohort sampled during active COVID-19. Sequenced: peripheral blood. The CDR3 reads CASSSRGPNQPQHF. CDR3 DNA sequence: TGTGCCAGCAGCTCCAGGGGGCCCAATCAGCCCCAGCATTTT.